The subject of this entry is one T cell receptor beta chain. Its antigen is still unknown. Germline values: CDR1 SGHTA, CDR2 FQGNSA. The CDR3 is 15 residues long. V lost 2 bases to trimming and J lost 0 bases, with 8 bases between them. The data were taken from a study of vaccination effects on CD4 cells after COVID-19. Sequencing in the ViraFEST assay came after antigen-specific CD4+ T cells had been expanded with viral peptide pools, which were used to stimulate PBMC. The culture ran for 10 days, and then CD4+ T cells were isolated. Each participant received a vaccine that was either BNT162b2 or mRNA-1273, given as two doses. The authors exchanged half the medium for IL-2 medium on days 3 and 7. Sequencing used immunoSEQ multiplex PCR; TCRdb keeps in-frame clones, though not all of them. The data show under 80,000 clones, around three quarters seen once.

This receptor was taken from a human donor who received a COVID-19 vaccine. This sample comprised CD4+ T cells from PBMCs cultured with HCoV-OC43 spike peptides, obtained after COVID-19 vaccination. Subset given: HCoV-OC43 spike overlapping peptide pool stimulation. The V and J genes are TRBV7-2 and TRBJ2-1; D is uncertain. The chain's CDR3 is CASSLSVGSYNEQFF. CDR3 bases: TGTGCCAGCAGCTTATCAGTAGGCTCCTACAATGAGCAGTTCTTC.